The clone carrying this T cell receptor beta chain was counted many times. Its target is unknown. This record comes from a study of T cells in Graves' hyperthyroidism and ophthalmopathy. Study summary: Peripheral blood was secured at the point of initial diagnosis, before any treatment.

General study results and limits: Blood also held most thyroid clonotypes expanded beyond 0.001. In validation, the model predicted ophthalmopathy. These predictions came a median approximately 6.5 months before onset.

V shed 4 bases and J 2 bases; nucleotides not matched to a gene: 4. In germline, CDR1 is SGHRS, CDR2 YFSETQ. The CDR3 spans 14 residues. The source material, RNA transcripts, was used to amplify TCR beta CDR3 regions. TCR CDR3 underwent first-round RT-PCR with the HTBI primer set. TCRdb re-analysed the multiplex PCR reads in MiXCR, keeping a single row per CDR3 protein. The sample records about 380,000 distinct CDR3 sequences, around a sixth being singletons. The sequencing input was blood. V is TRBV5-1 and J is TRBJ2-5; 8 bases fit TRBD1. The source of this sequence is a man in his late teens or twenties with Graves' ophthalmopathy. CDR3 sequence: CASSTGQGQETQYF. The CDR3 nucleotides read TGCGCCAGCAGCACCGGACAGGGACAAGAGACCCAGTACTTC.